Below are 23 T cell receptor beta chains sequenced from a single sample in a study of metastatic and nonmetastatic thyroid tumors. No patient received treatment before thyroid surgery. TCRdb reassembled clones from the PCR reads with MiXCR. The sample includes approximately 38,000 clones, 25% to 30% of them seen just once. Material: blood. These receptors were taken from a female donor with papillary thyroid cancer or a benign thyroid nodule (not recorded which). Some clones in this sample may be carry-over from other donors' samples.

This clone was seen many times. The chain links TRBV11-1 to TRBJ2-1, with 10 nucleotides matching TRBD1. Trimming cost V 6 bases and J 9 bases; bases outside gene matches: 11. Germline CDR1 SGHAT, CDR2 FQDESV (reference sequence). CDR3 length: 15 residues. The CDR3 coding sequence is TGTGCCAGCAGTCCCGGGACAGGGGCGACGGTTGAGCAGTTCTTC. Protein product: CASSPGTGATVEQFF.

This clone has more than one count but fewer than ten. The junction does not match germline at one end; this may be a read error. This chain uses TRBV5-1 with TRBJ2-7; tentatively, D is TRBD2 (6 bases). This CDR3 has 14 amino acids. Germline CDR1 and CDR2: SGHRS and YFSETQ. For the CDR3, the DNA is TGCGCCAGCATCTTGGAGGGAGCTACCTACGAGCAGTACTTC. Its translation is CASILEGATYEQYF. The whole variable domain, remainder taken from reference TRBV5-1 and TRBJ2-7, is KAGVTQTPRYLIKTRGQQVTLSCSPISGHRSVSWYQQTPGQGLQFLFEYFSETQRNKGNFPGRFSGRQFSNSRSEMNVSTLELGDSALYLCASILEGATYEQYFGPGTRLTVT.

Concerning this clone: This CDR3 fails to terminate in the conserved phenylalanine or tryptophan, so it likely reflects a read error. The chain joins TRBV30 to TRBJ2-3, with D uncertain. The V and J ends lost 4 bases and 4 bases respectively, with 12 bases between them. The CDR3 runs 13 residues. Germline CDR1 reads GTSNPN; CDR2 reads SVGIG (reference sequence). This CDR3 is CAWTVTSADTQYS. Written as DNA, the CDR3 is TGTGCCTGGACTGTAACTTCAGCAGATACGCAGTATTCT.

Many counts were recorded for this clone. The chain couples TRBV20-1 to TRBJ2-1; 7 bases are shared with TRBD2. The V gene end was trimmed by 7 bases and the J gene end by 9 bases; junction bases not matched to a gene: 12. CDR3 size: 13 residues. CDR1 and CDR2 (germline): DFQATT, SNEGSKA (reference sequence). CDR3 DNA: TGCAGTGGAGGCGGGAGATTGGGAAGTGAGCAGTTCTTC. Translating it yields CSGGGRLGSEQFF.

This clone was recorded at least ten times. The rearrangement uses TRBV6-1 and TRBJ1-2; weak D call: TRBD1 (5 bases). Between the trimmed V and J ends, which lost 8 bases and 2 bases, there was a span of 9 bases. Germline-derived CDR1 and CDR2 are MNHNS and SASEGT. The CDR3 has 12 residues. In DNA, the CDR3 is TGTGCCAGCGGGGCAGGGAACTATGGCTACACCTTC. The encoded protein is CASGAGNYGYTF.

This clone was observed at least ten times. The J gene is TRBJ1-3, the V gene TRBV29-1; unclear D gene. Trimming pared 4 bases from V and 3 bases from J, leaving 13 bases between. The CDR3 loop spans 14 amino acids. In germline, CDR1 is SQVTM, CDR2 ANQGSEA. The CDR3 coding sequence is TGCAGCGTTGTTGATCCGCAGGTTGGAAACACCATATATTTT. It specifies CSVVDPQVGNTIYF.

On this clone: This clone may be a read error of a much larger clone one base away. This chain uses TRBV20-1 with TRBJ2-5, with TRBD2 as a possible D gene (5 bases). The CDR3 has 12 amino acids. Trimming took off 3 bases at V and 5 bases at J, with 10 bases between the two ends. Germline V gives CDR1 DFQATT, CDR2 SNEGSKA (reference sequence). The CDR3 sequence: CSASQGSETQYF. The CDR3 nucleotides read TGCAGTGCTAGCCAAGGGAGTGAGACCCAGTACTTC.

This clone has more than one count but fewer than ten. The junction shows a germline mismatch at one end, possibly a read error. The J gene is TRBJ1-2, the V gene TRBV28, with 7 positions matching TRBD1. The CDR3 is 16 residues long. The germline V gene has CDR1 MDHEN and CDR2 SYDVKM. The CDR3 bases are TGTGCCAGCAGTTTAGGTGGAACAGGGGCCCATGAAGGCTACAACTTT. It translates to CASSLGGTGAHEGYNF.

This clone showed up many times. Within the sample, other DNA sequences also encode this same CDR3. Here the CDR3 reads CASSISGPGTDTQYF. CDR3 DNA sequence: TGTGCCAGTAGTATTTCCGGGCCTGGCACAGATACGCAGTATTTT. The rearrangement joins TRBV19 to TRBJ2-3; no firm D call. This CDR3 is built from 15 residues. Germline-derived CDR1 and CDR2 are LNHDA and SQIVND (reference sequence). V lost 3 bases to trimming and J lost 1 base, with 11 bases between them.

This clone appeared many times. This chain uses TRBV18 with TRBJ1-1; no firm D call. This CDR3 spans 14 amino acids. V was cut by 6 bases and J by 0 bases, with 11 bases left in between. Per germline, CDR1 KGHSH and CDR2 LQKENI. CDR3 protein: CASSPGLLNTEAFF. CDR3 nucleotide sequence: TGTGCCAGCTCCCCCGGACTCTTGAACACTGAAGCTTTCTTT.

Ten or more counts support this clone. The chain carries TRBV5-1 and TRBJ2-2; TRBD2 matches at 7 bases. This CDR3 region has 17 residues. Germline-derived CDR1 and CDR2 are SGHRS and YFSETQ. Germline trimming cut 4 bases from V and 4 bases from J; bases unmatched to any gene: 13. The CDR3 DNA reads TGCGCCAGCAGCGAAGGGCTAGCGGATCTTATCACCGGGGAGCTGTTTTTT. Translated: CASSEGLADLITGELFF.

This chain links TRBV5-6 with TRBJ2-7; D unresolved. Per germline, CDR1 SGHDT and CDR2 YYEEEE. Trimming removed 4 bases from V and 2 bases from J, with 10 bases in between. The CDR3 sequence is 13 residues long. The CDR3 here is CASSPRPPYEQYF. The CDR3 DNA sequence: TGTGCCAGCAGCCCCCGTCCCCCCTACGAGCAGTACTTC. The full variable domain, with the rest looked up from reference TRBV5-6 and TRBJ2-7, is DAGVTQSPTHLIKTRGQQVTLRCSPKSGHDTVSWYQQALGQGPQFIFQYYEEEERQRGNFPDRFSGHQFPNYSSELNVNALLLGDSALYLCASSPRPPYEQYFGPGTRLTVT.

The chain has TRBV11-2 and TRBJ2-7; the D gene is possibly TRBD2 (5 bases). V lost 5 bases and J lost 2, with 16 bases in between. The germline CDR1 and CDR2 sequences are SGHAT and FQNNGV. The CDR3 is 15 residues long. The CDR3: CASSPSGFGAYEQYF. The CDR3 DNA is TGTGCCAGCAGCCCGAGCGGATTTGGGGCCTACGAGCAGTACTTC.

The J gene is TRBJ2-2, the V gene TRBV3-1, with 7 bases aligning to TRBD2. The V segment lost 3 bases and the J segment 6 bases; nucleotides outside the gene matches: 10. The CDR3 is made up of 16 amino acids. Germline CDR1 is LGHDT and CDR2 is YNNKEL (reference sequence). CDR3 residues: CASSHWTIGGSGELFF. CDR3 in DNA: TGTGCCAGCAGCCATTGGACTATCGGGGGGTCCGGGGAGCTGTTTTTT.

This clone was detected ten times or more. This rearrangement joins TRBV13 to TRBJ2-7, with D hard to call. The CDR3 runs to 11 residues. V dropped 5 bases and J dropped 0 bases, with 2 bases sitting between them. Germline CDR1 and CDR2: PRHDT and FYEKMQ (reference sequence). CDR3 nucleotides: TGTGCCAGCAGCGGCTCCTACGAGCAGTACTTC. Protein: CASSGSYEQYF.

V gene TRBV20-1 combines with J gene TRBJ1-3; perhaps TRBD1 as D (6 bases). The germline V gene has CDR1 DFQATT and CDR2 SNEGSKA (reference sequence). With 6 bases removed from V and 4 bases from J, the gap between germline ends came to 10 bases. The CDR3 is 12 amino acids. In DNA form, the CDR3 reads TGCAGTGCCCCAGACAGGGGAAACACCATATATTTT. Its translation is CSAPDRGNTIYF.

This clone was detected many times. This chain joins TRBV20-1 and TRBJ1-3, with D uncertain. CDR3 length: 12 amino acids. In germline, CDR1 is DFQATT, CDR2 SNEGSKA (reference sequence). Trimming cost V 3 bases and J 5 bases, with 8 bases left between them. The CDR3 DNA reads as TGCAGTGCTAGGGACCTTAGAAACACCATATATTTT. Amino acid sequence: CSARDLRNTIYF.

The CDR3 reads CASSLVLVTAGELFF. CDR3 bases: TGTGCCAGCAGCTTAGTGCTAGTCACCGCGGGGGAGCTGTTTTTT. This chain links TRBV7-8 with TRBJ2-2; D gene uncertain. CDR3 length: 15 residues. Trimming shortened V by 1 base and J by 8 bases, and 14 bases separated the two germline ends. Germline CDR1 and CDR2: SGHVS and FQNEAQ.

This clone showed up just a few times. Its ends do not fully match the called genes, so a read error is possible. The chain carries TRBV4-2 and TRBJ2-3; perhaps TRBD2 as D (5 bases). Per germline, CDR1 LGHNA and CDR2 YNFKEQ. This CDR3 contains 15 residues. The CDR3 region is CAISQGLEVTDTQYF. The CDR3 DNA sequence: TGTGCCATCAGCCAAGGGCTGGAGGTCACAGATACGCAGTATTTT.

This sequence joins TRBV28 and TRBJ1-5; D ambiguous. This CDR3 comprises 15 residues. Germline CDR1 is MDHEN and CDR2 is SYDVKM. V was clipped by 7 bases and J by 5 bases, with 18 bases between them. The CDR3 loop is CASIQTHGRDQPQHF. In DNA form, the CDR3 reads TGTGCCAGCATCCAGACACATGGACGGGATCAGCCCCAGCATTTT.

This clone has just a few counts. CDR3 coding DNA: TGCGCCAGCAGTGCGGGACTAGCGGGGCGAGATACGCAGTATTTT. This gives the protein CASSAGLAGRDTQYF. The rearrangement links TRBV10-1 to TRBJ2-3; 13 bases fit TRBD2. V lost 4 bases, J lost 5 bases, and 3 bases stayed unmatched. Per the germline V gene, CDR1 is WNHNN and CDR2 is SYGVQD (reference sequence). CDR3 length equals 15 residues.

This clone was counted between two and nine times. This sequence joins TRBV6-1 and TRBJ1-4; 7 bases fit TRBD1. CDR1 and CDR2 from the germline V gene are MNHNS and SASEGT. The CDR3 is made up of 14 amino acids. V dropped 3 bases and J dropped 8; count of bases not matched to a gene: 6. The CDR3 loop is CASSERRGQEKLFF. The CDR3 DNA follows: TGTGCCAGCAGTGAGAGGAGGGGGCAGGAAAAACTGTTTTTT.

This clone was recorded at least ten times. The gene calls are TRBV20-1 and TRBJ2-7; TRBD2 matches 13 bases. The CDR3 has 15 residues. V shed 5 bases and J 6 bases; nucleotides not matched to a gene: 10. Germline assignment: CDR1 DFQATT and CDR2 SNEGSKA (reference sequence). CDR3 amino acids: CSARPRLAGGLEQYF. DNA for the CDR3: TGCAGTGCTCGCCCTCGACTAGCGGGGGGTCTCGAGCAGTACTTC.